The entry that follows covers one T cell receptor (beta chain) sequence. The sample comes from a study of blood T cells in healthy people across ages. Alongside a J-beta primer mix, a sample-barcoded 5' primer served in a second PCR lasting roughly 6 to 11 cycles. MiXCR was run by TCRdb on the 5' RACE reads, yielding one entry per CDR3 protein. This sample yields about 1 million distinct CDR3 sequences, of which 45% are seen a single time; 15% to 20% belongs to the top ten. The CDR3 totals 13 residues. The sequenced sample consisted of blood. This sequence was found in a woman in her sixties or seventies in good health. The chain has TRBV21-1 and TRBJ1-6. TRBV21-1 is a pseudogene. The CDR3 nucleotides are TGTGCCAGCAGGAAAGGAGGACTTTCACCCCTCCACTTT. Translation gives CASRKGGLSPLHF.